This note documents a single T cell receptor (beta chain) sequence. The clone's antigen remains unknown. Base qualities are not recorded, but no much larger clone differs from it by a single base. The entry originates in a study of cytomegalovirus exposure and HLA in healthy donors (dated by TCRdb to about 2017). About the study as a whole: According to an earlier analysis of a few hundred of the donors, about 179 million T cells yielded roughly 100 million unique TCR beta sequences and around 280 Gb of sequence data. Donor age, sex, ethnicity and CMV serostatus were compiled together with the repertoire data. To study patterns of TCR occurrence, a later analysis re-analyzed previously published TCR beta repertoires from 550 to 800 donors and added high-resolution HLA genotyping. The study was designed to test whether signatures of past pathogen exposure could be identified by cataloging public T cell receptors. Both class I and class II loci were covered by HLA typing, at four-digit resolution. All discovery cohort repertoires had been generated using a single sequencing platform. Across 398 genotyped donors of the cohort, an average of approximately 240,000 unique TCR beta nucleotide sequences per donor were sequenced, and roughly 18% of those sequences were non-productive. In an earlier analysis of about 590 of the donors, high-throughput TCR beta sequencing was used to judge whether each TCR beta V gene segment behaved as functional or pseudogenic. Genome-wide SNP genotypes for about three fifths of the 666 donors were used in a later genetic analysis, which treated that subset as a discovery cohort. The later analysis used no new phenotypic data to find candidate immune exposures, relying instead on TCR beta sequences and their occurrence across donors. The study combined high-throughput TCR immunosequencing, statistical association of individual TCRs with disease status, and machine learning to predict cytomegalovirus infection status. An early release that covered about 640 HLA-typed donors contained around 300 gigabases of sequencing data and roughly 84 million unique TCR sequences. The genetic ancestry cluster associated with self-reported Caucasian donors included over 65% of the 398 genotyped donors. Four or five DR-DQ haplotypes were treated as single units for association and clustering because of strong linkage in the cohort. A separate validation cohort of over 95 different subjects was used in addition to the roughly 720-subject first cohort. Using immunosequencing, the study profiled T cell repertoires from some 670 subjects and related those repertoires to cytomegalovirus serostatus. The number of typed donors differed by locus: about 620-640 for A, B, C, DRB1 and DQB1; approximately 540 for DQA1; approximately 600 for DPA1; and about 450 for DPB1.

Relative to germline, V is 3 bases shorter and J is 5 bases shorter, with 8 bases between their ends. The germline V gene yields ENHRY for CDR1 and SYGVKD for CDR2. Including cysteine and phenylalanine, the CDR3 has 13 amino acids. Only the CDR3 region is kept as DNA, spanning 39 bases read in frame from base 1. The library was built by means of the immunoSEQ multiplex PCR assay. For the multiplex PCR, a mixture combining 60 forward primers for TCR Vbeta segments and 13 reverse primers for TCR Jbeta segments was used. A multiplex PCR assay on genomic DNA amplified the CDR3 region of rearranged TCR beta genes. On the Illumina HiSeq System, the amplified TCR beta libraries were sequenced as 87-base-pair reads. For the original study's pipeline: In a later analysis, about 80 million unique TCR beta chains were counted across the roughly 670 repertoires, and some 10 million of these chains were shared by at least two donors. Raw reads were error-corrected and collapsed into unique sequences with a nearest-neighbor algorithm that merged closely related sequences to remove PCR and sequencing errors. To assign V, D and J gene segments, CDR3 sequences were aligned to IMGT reference sequences. For a sequence to be retained, a match of at least six nucleotides was required to both a V gene segment and a J gene segment. A rearrangement counted as productive if the CDR3 had no stop codons and remained in frame with V and J, and every other rearrangement counted as non-productive. CDR3 was defined according to IMGT convention as the region running from the second conserved V-encoded cysteine to the conserved J-encoded phenylalanine. In an earlier analysis of just under 600 of the donors, sequences lacking an unambiguous match to a single V gene segment were excluded. In an earlier analysis of approximately 610 of the donors, V segments were called functional above 56.7% productive rearrangements and were called segregating when the between-donor standard deviation exceeded 5%. To diagnose cytomegalovirus status from the catalog of TCR beta chain sequences, a statistical classification framework was built. V and J gene assignment, in a later analysis, came from comparing TCR nucleotide sequences with IMGT/GENE-DB human TR gene sequences. The TCRdist pipeline was used in a later analysis to assign CDR3 sequences and most-parsimonious VDJ recombination scenarios. In a later analysis, every TCR beta chain was defined by the combination of its CDR3 amino acid sequence and its V-gene family, and reads without a unique V-gene family were dropped. As a way to deal with suspected cross-contamination and a sequencing artifact, a later analysis dropped more than 500 nucleotide sequences that were highly shared and had low generation probability. In a later analysis, a clonal expansion index was calculated for each public chain from normalized within-repertoire ranks of inferred template counts. In a later analysis, generation probabilities were computed with a VDJ recombination model fitted to out-of-frame rearrangements, and the resulting probabilities were checked against IGoR. Hypergeometric tests were used in a later analysis to score TCR-TCR, TCR-HLA and TCR-CMV co-occurrence, with a repertoire-size bias correction applied to the TCR pairs. In a later analysis, false discovery rates were estimated by permuting HLA or CMV assignments 20 times. In a later analysis, co-occurring TCRs were grouped using DBSCAN, and TCRdist sequence similarity was added for clustering within HLA-allele-positive subsets. Co-occurrence clustering excluded repertoires with fewer than 30,000 or more than 120,000 public chains, plus five with anomalous nucleotide sharing. TCRdb limited this immuneACCESS table to in-frame rearrangements with V and J called. A share of clones is missing; checked studies link under half to unresolved V genes, and the rest is unexplained. The V and J calls and clone size come from that table; D and trimming were worked out from the DNA. This sample gives around 150,000 clones in total; around a tenth of them show up just once. 1.8% of the sample is in the top ten clones.

The cohort comprised approximately 700 healthy bone marrow donors. At the time of sampling, every cohort member was nominally healthy, though immune exposures that went unrecorded were likely present. The donor tested CMV seronegative and was one of the 352 seronegative cohort members. A peripheral blood sample was provided by each donor, and peripheral blood mononuclear cells were used for TCR beta sequencing. The Qiagen DNeasy Blood Extraction Kit was used to extract genomic DNA from the blood cell samples. Study-wide findings and limitations: V-gene and J-gene trimming of TCR beta chains was associated with a missense DCLRE1C variant in a later genetic analysis, and the association was replicated in an independent cohort. A later analysis associated about 17,000 TCR beta sequences with specific HLA alleles at a false discovery rate of 0.05. Roughly uniform sequencing depth across donors was assumed in presence/absence analyses, although this assumption may not hold. The only immune exposure information available for the cohort was CMV serostatus. Some IMGT-functional V segments, including TRBV6-2 and TRBV6-3, could not be distinguished by the 87-base-pair reads and were therefore excluded. A further reported finding was that TCR beta sequences accurately predicted the HLA-A and HLA-B alleles for most subjects in the first cohort. The study listed 164 TCR beta chains as associated with cytomegalovirus. Only TCR beta chains were sequenced in this cohort, and the absence of alpha or paired-chain data limited detectable features. The sequencing pipeline was judged likely to have produced a cluster of highly shared sequence variants as a technical artifact. In a later analysis, HLA-associated TCR beta chains were found to be more clonally expanded and to have lower generation probabilities than equally common non-associated chains. The classifier was reported to diagnose cytomegalovirus status with high specificity and sensitivity in both the original and validation cohorts. Most TCR sequences were observed very rarely across donors, whereas some public TCRs were present in many individuals. It was suggested by the authors that the approach could potentially be generalized to other disease states and immunological phenotypes. Because HLA typing was unavailable for some donors at each locus, only the typed subset was used in association tests. In a later analysis, TCR association rates were found to vary across HLA loci, with the most associated TCRs seen for DRB1 alleles and the fewest for HLA-C alleles. Assigning TCR associations to individual alleles was difficult when HLA alleles, especially DR and DQ, strongly co-occurred. In an earlier analysis of about 600 of the donors, most TCR beta V segments appeared in productive rearrangements about 87% or about 30% of the time, broadly matching IMGT annotations. Seventeen rarely observed V segments, including chromosome 9 orphons, were excluded from the earlier analysis of 550 to 700 of the donors because counts were too low. Three of the identified cytomegalovirus-associated TCR beta chains were confirmed in vitro to be specific for cytomegalovirus antigens. Several of the top co-occurrence clusters appeared to be linked to parvovirus B19, influenza, CMV and Epstein-Barr virus, according to a later analysis. According to a later genetic analysis, donors in an Asian-associated ancestry cluster had fewer N-insertions in productive TCRs than the approximately 700-donor mean. Correlated functional status among segregating V segments might reflect linkage disequilibrium, but an unknown experimental factor could not be ruled out. In a later analysis, most CMV-associated TCR beta chains were found to appear HLA-restricted, with HLA associations seemingly driven largely by CMV exposure.

The sequence was collected from a male donor in good health and CMV-seronegative. The chain couples TRBV10-3 to TRBJ1-5, with TRBD1 perhaps the D gene, on 5 matching bases. Sequencing was done on a sample of PBMCs. The CDR3 amino acid sequence is: CAISDREDQPQHF. The DNA is TGTGCCATCAGTGACAGGGAAGATCAGCCCCAGCATTTT.